This TCR beta chain was profiled in a study of blood T cell repertoires in COVID-19. Study-wide context: Italy, Spain and the United States were the sources of the convalescent and acute COVID-19 samples.

Per the original methods: Reference gene primers were amplified, and this amplification served to estimate nucleated cell counts. Sequencing was performed with immunoSEQ multiplex PCR; in TCRdb, only in-frame clones are kept and a portion is missing. The V and J calls and clone size are taken from that table; D and trimming were inferred from the DNA. The data show about 180,000 clones, with about 85% seen just once and less than 8% held by the top ten. Patients of the Seattle cohort, enrolled during active infection, were followed longitudinally. Germline CDR1 is MDHEN and CDR2 is SYDVKM. Trimming removed 4 bases at V and 4 bases at J, with 14 bases between. The CDR3 is 15 amino acids.

The chain has TRBV28 and TRBJ2-4; tentative D call: TRBD1 (5 bases). The sequenced sample was peripheral blood. The TCR originated in a man older than 75 with COVID-19, enrolled during active disease. For the CDR3, the DNA is TGTGCCAGCAGTTCCCCGACAGCTCCTAAAAACATTCAGTACTTC. Amino acids: CASSSPTAPKNIQYF.